The clone carrying this TCR beta chain came up once. What it binds is not known. Analysis merged second doses at about 4 or about 12 weeks. The sample comes from a study of T cell responses to AZD1222 COVID-19 vaccine. Looked up from germline, CDR1 is MGHRA and CDR2 is YSYEKL. The CDR3 has 17 amino acids. Germline trimming cut 0 bases from V and 0 bases from J; bases unmatched to any gene: 4. Clones were sequenced by immunoSEQ multiplex PCR, and TCRdb holds only the in-frame ones, with some missing. This table has under 150,000 clones, roughly 88% appearing once. General study findings and limits: Rises in breadth and depth of Spike-specific TCRs came after two AZD1222 doses. Recipients of AZD1222 seropositive at baseline numbered only 6 or 7.

The sequence derives from an adult who received the AZD1222 COVID-19 vaccine. The chain combines TRBV4-1 with TRBJ2-1, with 8 bases lining up with TRBD1. The sequencing used peripheral blood, collected 28 days after the second AZD1222 dose. Here the CDR3 DNA reads TGCGCCAGCAGCCAAGACCAGGGGGCCAGCTCCTACAATGAGCAGTTCTTC. Protein product: CASSQDQGASSYNEQFF.